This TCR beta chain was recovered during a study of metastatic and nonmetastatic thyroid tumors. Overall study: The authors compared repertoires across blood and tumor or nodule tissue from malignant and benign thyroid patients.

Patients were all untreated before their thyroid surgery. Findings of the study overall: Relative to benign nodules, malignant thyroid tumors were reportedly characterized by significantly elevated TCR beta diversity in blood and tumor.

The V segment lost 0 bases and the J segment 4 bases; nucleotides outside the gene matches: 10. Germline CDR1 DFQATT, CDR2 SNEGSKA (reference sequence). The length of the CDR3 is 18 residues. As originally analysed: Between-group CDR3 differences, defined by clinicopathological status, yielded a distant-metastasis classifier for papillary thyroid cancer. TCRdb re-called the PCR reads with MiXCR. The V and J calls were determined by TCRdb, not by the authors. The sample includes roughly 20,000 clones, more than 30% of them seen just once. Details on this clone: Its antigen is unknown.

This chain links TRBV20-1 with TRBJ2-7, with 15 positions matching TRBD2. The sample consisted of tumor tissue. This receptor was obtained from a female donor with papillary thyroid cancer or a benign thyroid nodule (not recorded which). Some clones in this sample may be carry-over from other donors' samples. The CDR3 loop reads CSARDRTPGTSGRYEQYF. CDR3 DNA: TGCAGTGCTAGAGACCGTACCCCGGGGACTAGCGGGAGGTACGAGCAGTACTTC.